This T cell receptor (beta chain) was found in a study of cytomegalovirus exposure and HLA in healthy donors. Whole-study findings and limits: Later, an analysis showed that TCR beta chains associated with HLA were more clonally expanded than others that were equally common.

Worth noting for this clone: The antigen is undetermined.

V trimming: 10 bases; J trimming: 5 bases; junction bases outside the gene matches: 10. There are 13 residues in the CDR3. The germline V gene encodes CDR1 MNHNY and CDR2 SVGAGI (reference sequence). The PCR contained 60 Vbeta and 13 Jbeta primers. Clones were sequenced by immunoSEQ multiplex PCR, and TCRdb holds only the in-frame ones, with some missing. Here the sample spans about 200,000 clones, roughly four fifths being singletons. This clonotype was obtained from a man in his forties in good health and CMV-seropositive. Material: PBMCs. The V and J genes are TRBV6-6 and TRBJ1-1; 7 nucleotides line up with TRBD1. The CDR3 DNA follows: TGTGCCATCGTCGACAGGGTCGGGACTGAAGCTTTCTTT. Its translation is CAIVDRVGTEAFF.